Here is one T cell receptor beta chain with its context. This entry is derived from a study of blood T cell repertoires in COVID-19. In the study overall: Some COVID-19 samples were acute and others convalescent; all came from the United States, Italy and Spain.

In the original analysis: Amplification with reference gene primers provided the estimates of nucleated cell counts. Assay: immunoSEQ multiplex PCR; the TCRdb copy retains only in-frame clones and omits some. V and J calls and clone size are given by that table; D and trimming were obtained from the DNA. This sample has about 330,000 clones, with over 70% found just once. Participants' own reports of clinical history determined their cohort assignment. Two negative PCRs, clearance, or symptom resolution had been documented for recovered Cohort 3 donors. V was clipped by 5 bases and J by 4 bases; unmatched bases: 11. Germline loops: CDR1 SGHAT, CDR2 FQNNGV. CDR3 length: 16 residues.

This TCR was recovered from a young man who had recovered from COVID-19. Material for sequencing was PBMCs or T cells enriched from blood (not recorded which). This chain uses TRBV11-2 with TRBJ2-5; 9 bases agree with TRBD2. The CDR3 protein is CASSRRRGGVVETQYF. The CDR3 DNA sequence: TGTGCCAGCAGCCGGCGGCGGGGGGGGGTCGTAGAGACCCAGTACTTC.